This T cell receptor (beta chain) was captured in a study of CXCR3-negative and CXCR3-positive naive CD8 T cells. Overall study findings and caveats: TRB CDR3s were more hydrophobic in CXCR3-positive than in CXCR3-negative naive cells.

5' RACE that incorporated UMI labels was used to prepare the TRB cDNA libraries. Using the 5' RACE reads, TCRdb records one entry per CDR3 protein without DNA. In all, the sample yields 140,000 to 150,000 distinct CDR3 sequences. The CDR3 spans 14 residues. CDR1 and CDR2 (germline): SEHNR, FQNEAQ (reference sequence). Remarks on this clonotype: As yet, its antigen is unknown.

What was sequenced was naive CXCR3+ CD8+ T cells from blood. The subset is: CD45RO-CCR7+CD27+CD95- naive CD8+ T cells expressing CXCR3 (TNR3+). J is TRBJ2-5 and V is TRBV7-9; TCRdb lists TRBD1, though no DNA is available to test this call. The sequence came from a human donor in good health. Some clones in this sample may be carry-over from other donors' samples. CDR3 sequence: CASSSQGIRETQYF.